What follows are 14 T cell receptor beta chains derived from one specimen sequenced in a study of T cells in women clearing cervical HPV infection. The data were produced by immunoSEQ multiplex PCR, yet TCRdb's version contains in-frame clones alone and is incomplete. This sample's table reports some 20,000 clones. Sequenced input: blood buffy coat. These receptors were taken from a woman between 18 and 70 years old with a cervical HPV16 infection that either progressed to CIN3+ or cleared (not recorded which).

To note about this clone: The read falls 3 residues short of the CDR3 end, and the missing part is taken from the germline J gene. The chain is built from TRBV19 and TRBJ1-2, with TRBD1 matching 9 bases. Germline trimming cut 5 bases from V and 5 bases from J; bases unmatched to any gene: 3. Germline V CDR1 and CDR2: LNHDA, SQIVND (reference sequence). The CDR3 extends over 13 amino acids. CDR3 sequence reads: CASSSGQGYGYTF. The CDR3 DNA, read in part, is TGTGCCAGTAGTTCGGGACAGGGTTATGGC.

This clone is labeled medium-sized based on frequency. From the germline J gene comes the end of the CDR3, since the read stops 3 residues before it. The chain uses TRBV30 and TRBJ2-3, with 8 bases matching TRBD1. CDR3 length equals 14 residues. Germline CDR1 is GTSNPN and CDR2 is SVGIG (reference sequence). The ends lost 3 bases at V and 3 bases at J; junction bases unmatched: 5. The CDR3 bases that were read are TGTGCCTGGAGAGGGCAGGGGGCGACAGATACG. Residues: CAWRGQGATDT. The CDR3 reads in full as CAWRGQGATDTQYF.

Note on this clone: The CDR3 goes on 3 residues after the read ends, and that part is filled in from the germline J gene. V gene TRBV19 combines with J gene TRBJ1-2; no reliable D call. Germline V gene data show CDR1 as LNHDA and CDR2 as SQIVND (reference sequence). This CDR3 spans 14 amino acids. Trimming removed 6 bases at V and 0 bases at J, with 11 bases between. The sequenced CDR3 bases are TGTGCCAGTAGCCCGGGGAAGGCTAACTATGGC. As protein: CASSPGKANYG. The whole CDR3 protein reads CASSPGKANYGYTF.

For this clone: The read gets to within 3 residues of the CDR3 end, and the germline J gene fills in the rest. The chain joins TRBV28 to TRBJ2-7, with D maybe TRBD1 (5 bases). This CDR3 spans 15 amino acids. V lost 3 bases and J 3 bases, leaving 15 bases between the germline ends. Germline loops: CDR1 MDHEN, CDR2 SYDVKM. The CDR3 is CASSFYSGISYEQYF. Incomplete CDR3 DNA: TGTGCCAGCAGTTTCTATTCAGGGATTAGCTACGAG.

A remark on this clone: Read coverage stops 3 residues before the CDR3 terminus; the germline J gene supplies the remainder. The V and J genes are TRBV20-1 and TRBJ2-1, with 7 bases that match TRBD1. CDR3 length: 15 residues. Germline CDR1 reads DFQATT; CDR2 reads SNEGSKA (reference sequence). V trimming: 0 bases; J trimming: 6 bases; junction bases outside the gene matches: 8. CDR3 DNA (partial): TGCAGTGCTAGAGATCCGGGCAGGGGGATCAATGAG. As protein: CSARDPGRGINE. The whole CDR3 protein reads CSARDPGRGINEQFF.

This clone is called medium-sized based on its frequency. The sequenced fragment ends 3 residues before the CDR3 boundary, so the rest is inferred from the germline J gene. This sequence joins TRBV18 and TRBJ1-4, with D possibly TRBD1 on 5 matching bases. V lost 3 bases to trimming and J lost 7 bases, with 12 bases between them. The CDR3 length is 14 residues. Germline V gene lookup returns CDR1 KGHSH and CDR2 LQKENI. The CDR3 reads CASSPITGREKLFF. The CDR3 DNA, read in part, is TGTGCCAGCTCACCTATCACAGGACGTGAAAAA.

About this clone: Read coverage stops 3 residues before the CDR3 terminus; the germline J gene supplies the remainder. V gene TRBV6-2 or TRBV6-3 combines with J gene TRBJ2-6; the D gene is possibly TRBD2 (6 bases). This CDR3 has 17 residues. From germline, CDR1 is MNHEY and CDR2 SVGEGT. Trimming removed 4 bases at V and 0 bases at J, with 13 bases between. CDR3 DNA (partial): TGTGCCAGCAGTTCTTTACAGACTAGCTCTGGGGCCAACGTC. It specifies CASSSLQTSSGANV. The complete CDR3 sequence is CASSSLQTSSGANVLTF.

About this clone: The read stops 3 residues short of the end of the CDR3; the missing end is completed from the germline J gene. This chain connects TRBV20-1 to TRBJ2-7, with 16 bases fitting TRBD2. Losses at the gene ends were 6 bases for V and 5 bases for J; bases not matched to a gene: 7. This CDR3 is 15 amino acids long. Germline V lookup: CDR1 DFQATT, CDR2 SNEGSKA (reference sequence). Partial CDR3 DNA: TGCAGTGCCCAGGGACTAGCGGGGGGGTTGGACGAG. Translated: CSAQGLAGGLDE. The whole CDR3 reads CSAQGLAGGLDEQYF.

Turning to this clone: The read is 3 residues too short to cover the CDR3 end, so that end is filled in from the germline J gene. This chain uses TRBV20-1 with TRBJ1-2; 11 positions match TRBD1. Germline loops: CDR1 DFQATT, CDR2 SNEGSKA (reference sequence). This CDR3 contains 15 residues. V shed 0 bases, J shed 6 bases, and the junction held 6 bases outside the gene matches. The sequenced CDR3 bases are TGCAGTGCTAGAGATTTCCGGGACAGGGGGGATGGC. Its protein is CSARDFRDRGDG. The full-length CDR3 reads as CSARDFRDRGDGYTF.

Concerning this clone: The CDR3 end is not reached by the read, which stops 3 residues before it; the germline J gene fills it in. The same CDR3 arises from other DNA sequences in this sample as well. This chain connects TRBV20-1 to TRBJ2-5, with 15 bases aligning to TRBD2. The V gene end was trimmed by 5 bases and the J gene end by 4 bases; junction bases not matched to a gene: 11. Germline values: CDR1 DFQATT, CDR2 SNEGSKA (reference sequence). The length of the CDR3 is 17 residues. The CDR3 spells CSAGGTSGGPIPETQYF. The CDR3 bases that were read are TGCAGTGCTGGAGGGACTAGCGGGGGGCCGATTCCAGAGACC.

Comment on this clone: Coverage ceases 3 residues before the CDR3 finishes, and the germline J gene fills in the end. This chain joins TRBV20-1 and TRBJ1-6; perhaps TRBD1 as D (5 bases). CDR1 DFQATT and CDR2 SNEGSKA come from the germline V gene (reference sequence). The CDR3 sequence is 13 residues long. Deletions cut 5 bases from V and 10 bases from J, with 15 bases between. The part of the CDR3 DNA that was read is TGCAGTGCTGCGGACATGACGTTGTCACCC. Translation: CSAADMTLSP. The entire CDR3 protein is CSAADMTLSPLHF.

With regard to this clone: Coverage ceases 3 residues before the CDR3 finishes, and the germline J gene fills in the end. The rearrangement uses TRBV5-6 and TRBJ1-5; 8 bases align to TRBD1. V shed 3 bases, J shed 9 bases, and the junction held 5 bases outside the gene matches. This CDR3 is built from 13 residues. Germline CDR1 SGHDT, CDR2 YYEEEE. CDR3 residues: CASSSARGLPQHF. The part of the CDR3 DNA that was read is TGTGCCAGCAGCTCCGCCAGGGGGCTGCCC.

Comment on this clone: The DNA ends 3 residues before the CDR3 does, and the rest of the CDR3 is filled in from the germline J gene. The V gene is TRBV19, the J gene TRBJ1-4, with 8 bases identical to TRBD1. Trimming removed 8 bases from V and 5 bases from J; junction bases left unmatched: 7. The CDR3 totals 14 residues. Looked up from germline, CDR1 is LNHDA and CDR2 is SQIVND (reference sequence). The CDR3 sequence: CASQGTGANEKLFF. The sequenced CDR3 bases are TGTGCCAGTCAGGGGACAGGCGCAAATGAAAAA.

Details on this clone: The read terminates 3 residues before the CDR3 end, so the remaining end is supplied by the germline J gene. The gene calls are TRBV2 and TRBJ1-1; no definite D call. CDR1 is SNHLY and CDR2 is FYNNEI in the germline V gene. This CDR3 has 16 amino acids. V lost 3 bases and J lost 0, with 14 bases in between. CDR3 bases read: TGTGCCAGCAGTGATTCGCCAGTAGCTATGAACACTGAA. This codes for CASSDSPVAMNTE. The complete CDR3 protein is CASSDSPVAMNTEAFF.